These T cell receptor beta chains were read from a single sample in a study of STAT3 mutations in large granular lymphocyte leukemia. Sequencing was performed with immunoSEQ multiplex PCR; in TCRdb, only in-frame clones are kept and a portion is missing. The data contain more than 9,000 clones, about 52% of them singletons. Sequencing was carried out using peripheral blood mononuclear cells. The receptors originated from a boy aged 10-17 years with T-cell large granular lymphocyte leukemia. Some clones in this sample may be carry-over from other donors' samples. The conserved cysteine and the conserved F or W are not part of the CDR3 here. Not all rows give a size; the values are once, few, many and, for expanded clones, a class.

CDR3aa | abundance | j_gene | v_gene
ASSIKRYEQY | NA | TRBJ2-7 | TRBV19
SVLRQGVVQPQH | NA | TRBJ1-5 | TRBV29-1
ASSAGLNNSPLH | few | TRBJ1-6 | TRBV19
ASPPGQGHEQY | large | TRBJ2-7 | TRBV23-1
ASSIQGNKPQH | few | TRBJ1-5 | TRBV28
ASSPWGRAYEQY | NA | TRBJ2-7 | TRBV18
ASSDINGGNQPQH | few | TRBJ1-5 | TRBV10-2
ASSPKVGYVEQF | NA | TRBJ2-1 | TRBV7-8
ASSQTRVTDTQY | few | TRBJ2-3 | TRBV7-3
AWSPLAGPVYNEQF | NA | TRBJ2-1 | TRBV30
ASSAGRGTYEQY | NA | TRBJ2-7 | TRBV2
ATSRERVEPSYEQY | NA | TRBJ2-7 | TRBV15
ASKVAGGAYGQY | NA | TRBJ2-7 | TRBV5-1
ASSGQVGSPLH | NA | TRBJ1-6 | TRBV6-5
ASSLFYRPLYNEQF | NA | TRBJ2-1 | TRBV5-6
ASSPEGLPGGYT | NA | TRBJ1-2 | TRBV5-6
ASRKGGTDTQY | NA | TRBJ2-3 | TRBV28
ASSLGQAAETQY | few | TRBJ2-5 | TRBV13
AWSEKSGQARNYGYT | NA | TRBJ1-2 | TRBV30
ASSYRGRYEQY | NA | TRBJ2-7 | TRBV19